This T cell receptor beta chain stems from a study of T cells in Graves' hyperthyroidism and ophthalmopathy. Overall study results and limits: The blood repertoire included most of the expanded thyroid clonotypes above 0.001.

Using RNA transcripts as the source, TCR beta CDR3 regions were amplified. First-round RT-PCR of the TCR CDR3 relied on the HTBI primer set. TCRdb used MiXCR to reprocess the multiplex PCR reads, holding one entry per CDR3 protein. This sample has approximately 300,000 distinct CDR3 sequences, with about 15% found just once. With 0 bases removed from V and 6 bases from J, the gap between germline ends came to 7 bases. Germline V gene sequence: CDR1 SGHRS, CDR2 YFSETQ. This CDR3 contains 13 residues. In regard to this clonotype: Its antigen is unknown.

The sequencing input was blood. This sequence was found in a woman aged 55-69 years with Graves' ophthalmopathy. The chain uses TRBV5-1 and TRBJ2-1; D is ambiguous. The CDR3: CASSLEPVNEQFF. The CDR3 nucleotides read TGCGCCAGCAGCTTGGAGCCCGTCAATGAGCAGTTCTTC. Full variable domain (remainder filled in from reference TRBV5-1 and TRBJ2-1): KAGVTQTPRYLIKTRGQQVTLSCSPISGHRSVSWYQQTPGQGLQFLFEYFSETQRNKGNFPGRFSGRQFSNSRSEMNVSTLELGDSALYLCASSLEPVNEQFFGPGTRLTVL.